This T cell receptor beta chain is from a study of graft-versus-host responses after intestinal transplantation. The CDR3 is 16 residues long. Germline-derived CDR1 and CDR2 are GTSNPN and SVGIG (reference sequence). Losses at the gene ends were 2 bases for V and 0 bases for J; bases not matched to a gene: 4. Responders (200,000, CFSE-labeled) were co-plated with 200,000 irradiated, violet-dye-labeled stimulators. Libraries were prepared by immunoSEQ multiplex PCR; TCRdb keeps only in-frame clonotypes and omits some of them. The repertoire holds approximately 20,000 clones, with around 41% as singletons.

The chain carries TRBV30 and TRBJ2-2, with 9 bases fitting TRBD1. The TCR originated in a human patient who received an intestinal transplant. Source: alloreactive CD8+ T cells from a mixed lymphocyte reaction culture, taken before intestinal transplant. Sample subset: CFSE-low proliferating T cells sorted from approximately six-day pre-transplant mixed lymphocyte reaction (GvH or HvG direction). The CDR3 protein is CAWSPRTGANTGELFF. As DNA, the CDR3 is TGTGCCTGGAGTCCCCGGACAGGGGCGAACACCGGGGAGCTGTTTTTT. Full variable domain (remainder filled in from reference TRBV30 and TRBJ2-2): SQTIHQWPATLVQPVGSPLSLECTVEGTSNPNLYWYRQAAGRGLQLLFYSVGIGQISSEVPQNLSASRPQDRQFILSSKKLLLSDSGFYLCAWSPRTGANTGELFFGEGSRLTVL.